The rows below give T cell receptor beta chains drawn from one sample of a study of tumor and adjacent non-tumor tissue in lung cancer. Using its own MiXCR run on the multiplex PCR reads, TCRdb lists one record per CDR3 protein. The table includes 60,000 to 85,000 distinct CDR3 sequences, under 80% detected once. The sequencing sample was made of distant non-tumor lung tissue. These receptors all stem from a man aged 55-75 years with non-small cell lung cancer. Both conserved end residues are part of each CDR3. The D gene is left open where the match is weak. A row's size may be missing; if present it is once, few, many or a size class.

>TRBJ2-7|TRBV4-2|TRBD1|many
CASSQEGAGGGDEQYF
TGTGCCAGCAGCCAAGAAGGTGCAGGGGGCGGTGACGAGCAGTACTTC
>TRBJ2-3|TRBV28|TRBD2|few
CASSLPASSGARTDTQYF
TGTGCCAGCAGTTTACCGGCGAGTAGCGGGGCCCGCACAGATACGCAGTATTTT
>TRBJ1-1|TRBV7-8|NA|NA
CASNLSPRVVDFF
TGTGCCAGCAACCTCTCTCCACGAGTGGTAGATTTCTTT
>TRBJ1-1|TRBV29-1|NA|NA
CSVEAVRIGEWTEASF
TGCAGCGTTGAAGCCGTCCGGATAGGGGAGTGGACTGAAGCTTCCTTT
>TRBJ1-5|TRBV11-3|NA|NA
CASSSGLADSTDMQHF
TGTGCCAGCAGCTCCGGGTTGGCAGATAGCACAGATATGCAGCATTTT
>TRBJ2-1|TRBV29-1|NA|NA
CSARPVMGKGNEQFF
TGCAGCGCACGTCCTGTAATGGGAAAAGGGAATGAGCAGTTCTTC
>TRBJ2-7|TRBV6-5|NA|NA
CGSSYERNSCEQYF
TGTGGCAGCAGTTACGAACGGAACTCCTGCGAACAGTACTTC
>TRBJ2-7|TRBV29-1|NA|NA
CNVDQEGTYEQYF
TGCAACGTTGATCAAGAGGGAACCTACGAGCAGTACTTC
>TRBJ1-2|TRBV4-1|NA|NA
CASSQVPQAQHGYAF
TGCGCCAGCAGCCAAGTTCCGCAGGCCCAACATGGCTACGCCTTC
>TRBJ2-7|TRBV12-3/TRBV12-4|TRBD2|many
CASSRTSGRAIHEQYF
TGTGCCAGCAGTCGGACTAGCGGGAGGGCCATCCACGAGCAGTACTTC
>TRBJ2-7|TRBV6-2/TRBV6-3|NA|NA
CASSPQVGVRYEQYF
TGTGCCAGCAGCCCCCAGGTGGGAGTAAGGTACGAGCAATACTTC
>TRBJ2-3|TRBV28|TRBD2|NA
CASSPFWISGRAPDKQYF
TGTGCTAGCAGTCCCTTCTGGATTAGCGGGAGGGCCCCGGATAAGCAGTATTTT
>TRBJ2-7|TRBV5-1|NA|once
CASSSRASWDLVPYELYF
TGCGCCAGCAGCTCGAGGGCCAGTTGGGACCTGGTTCCTTACGAACTGTACTTC
>TRBJ2-3|TRBV5-5|NA|NA
CASNRLGERLDAQYF
TGTGCCAGCAACCGGTTGGGAGAGCGGCTAGATGCGCAGTATTTT
>TRBJ2-1|TRBV29-1|NA|NA
CSVQRDEQFF
TGCAGCGTCCAGCGGGATGAGCAGTTCTTC
>TRBJ2-1|TRBV12-3/TRBV12-4|TRBD1|many
CASTYAGGPTVFYNEQFF
TGTGCCAGCACCTACGCAGGGGGCCCCACCGTCTTCTACAATGAGCAGTTCTTC
>TRBJ2-7|TRBV20-1|NA|NA
CTARQLVYEQYF
TGCACTGCTAGGCAACTAGTCTACGAGCAGTACTTC
>TRBJ2-1|TRBV29-1|NA|NA
CSVEVWKSNGQLF
TGCAGCGTTGAAGTTTGGAAATCTAATGGGCAGTTATTC